This T cell receptor beta chain derives from a study of blood T cell repertoires in COVID-19. Study information: PBMCs, B-cell-depleted T cells, or T cells were the source of the cDNA or gDNA that made up the material.

This study enrolled people aged 18 to 89 from under 25 US geographic areas. Recovered Cohort 3 donors showed two negative PCRs, clearance, or symptom resolution. V was shortened by 2 bases and J by 9 bases, with 17 bases between the two germline ends. This CDR3 is built from 16 residues. The germline V gene encodes CDR1 KGHSH and CDR2 LQKENI. Original handling: It was from reference gene primer amplification that nucleated cell counts were estimated. Method: immunoSEQ multiplex PCR; TCRdb's copy keeps in-frame clones and lacks some. That table gives V, J and clone size, and the DNA gave D and trimming. Of some 510,000 clones listed, roughly 90% are singletons.

This receptor was taken from a woman between 40 and 55 years old who had recovered from COVID-19. This sequence joins TRBV18 and TRBJ1-6, with TRBD1 as a possible D gene (5 bases). Sequences were obtained from PBMCs or T cells enriched from blood (not recorded which). This CDR3 is CASSPMDTFLGSPLHF. CDR3 coding DNA: TGTGCCAGCTCACCAATGGACACGTTCCTGGGTTCACCCCTCCACTTT.